Each of the 20 T cell receptor beta chains below was sequenced from the same sample in a study of T cell responses to AZD1222 COVID-19 vaccine. This table comes from immunoSEQ multiplex PCR, and its TCRdb copy is limited to in-frame clones, with some not included. The table records 200,000 or so clones, about 87% of them present only once. Sequencing was performed on peripheral blood, taken on day 0 of AZD1222 vaccination. Receptor source: an adult in good health.

The sample holds one count of this clone. V gene TRBV7-2 combines with J gene TRBJ1-4, with D perhaps matching TRBD1 (5 bases). V was shortened by 5 bases and J by 6 bases, with 19 bases between the two germline ends. CDR3 length equals 16 residues. In germline, CDR1 is SGHTA, CDR2 FQGNSA. CDR3 coding DNA: TGTGCCAGCAGCCCCCAGGTTGGGGGTGGGTATGAAAAACTGTTTTTT. It codes for CASSPQVGGGYEKLFF.

The chain combines TRBV28 with TRBJ2-1; TRBD1 matches 9 bases. The V and J ends lost 6 bases and 1 base, in that order; junction bases with no gene match: 7. CDR3 length equals 16 residues. Germline CDR1 is MDHEN and CDR2 is SYDVKM. The CDR3 DNA is TGTGCCAGCAGATCGACAGGGGGGGAGTCCTACAATGAGCAGTTCTTC. It codes for CASRSTGGESYNEQFF.

The gene calls are TRBV30 and TRBJ1-3; D gene uncertain. V was pared by 5 bases and J by 0 bases, with 5 bases between. Germline V gives CDR1 GTSNPN, CDR2 SVGIG (reference sequence). There are 12 residues in the CDR3. CDR3 residues: CAWQNSGNTIYF. The CDR3 DNA reads as TGTGCCTGGCAGAACTCTGGAAACACCATATATTTT.

The V gene is TRBV27, the J gene TRBJ1-2; D remains ambiguous. In germline, CDR1 is MNHEY, CDR2 SMNVEV (reference sequence). The V end lost 3 bases, the J end lost 8 bases, and 13 bases lay between the germline ends. This CDR3 spans 13 amino acids. CDR3 in amino acids: CASSFTMGSGYTF. CDR3 in DNA: TGTGCCAGCAGTTTCACAATGGGCTCCGGCTACACCTTC.

The rearrangement joins TRBV6-6 to TRBJ2-5; D not certain. The CDR3 contains 15 residues. V was pared by 6 bases and J by 2 bases, with 16 bases between. CDR1 and CDR2 (germline): MNHNY, SVGAGI (reference sequence). CDR3 region: CASSRSSSQQETQYF. The CDR3 nucleotides read TGTGCCAGCAGCCGGTCATCCAGCCAGCAAGAGACCCAGTACTTC.

The V and J genes are TRBV3-1 (or the pseudogene TRBV3-2) and TRBJ1-1; D possibly corresponds to TRBD1 (6 bases). This CDR3 contains 18 residues. Germline V gene lookup returns CDR1 LGHDT and CDR2 YNNKEL (reference sequence). Trimming removed 0 bases from V and 2 bases from J, with 19 bases in between. The DNA of the CDR3 is TGTGCCAGCAGCCAAGAGGTACCGACGGGGGCGACTAACACTGAAGCTTTCTTT. As protein: CASSQEVPTGATNTEAFF.

The count of this clone is one. V and J are TRBV28 and TRBJ1-6, with 11 bases matching TRBD1. From germline, CDR1 is MDHEN and CDR2 SYDVKM. V shed 2 bases and J 10 bases; nucleotides not matched to a gene: 4. This CDR3 is 15 amino acids long. Here the CDR3 DNA reads TGTGCCAGCAGTTTAGGACAGGGGGCCGGATCACCCCTCCACTTT. It is translated as CASSLGQGAGSPLHF. Based on the CDR3 plus reference TRBV28 and TRBJ1-6, the full variable domain is DVKVTQSSRYLVKRTGEKVFLECVQDMDHENMFWYRQDPGLGLRLIYFSYDVKMKEKGDIPEGYSVSREKKERFSLILESASTNQTSMYLCASSLGQGAGSPLHFGNGTRLTVT.

V and J are TRBV4-1 and TRBJ2-7, with a tentative D call TRBD2 (5 bases). The CDR3 is made up of 16 amino acids. Germline V lookup: CDR1 MGHRA, CDR2 YSYEKL. V gave up 1 base and J gave up 5 bases, with 18 bases separating them. CDR3 loop: CASSQGRAVRVNEQYF. Written as DNA, the CDR3 is TGCGCCAGCAGCCAAGGGCGGGCAGTGCGGGTGAACGAGCAGTACTTC.

The rearrangement links TRBV30 to TRBJ2-3, with 7 bases lining up with TRBD2. CDR3 length: 15 residues. The junction had 8 bases not matched to a gene; V was cut back by 4 bases and J by 1 base. Germline CDR1 and CDR2: GTSNPN and SVGIG (reference sequence). The CDR3: CAWNSVGRRTDTQYF. The DNA for the CDR3 is TGTGCCTGGAACTCAGTCGGGAGGCGCACAGATACGCAGTATTTT.

CDR3 bases: TGCGCCAGCAGACCTACCCAGGGGTCCGAGCAGTACTTC. The encoded protein is CASRPTQGSEQYF. This sequence joins TRBV10-1 and TRBJ2-7; maybe TRBD1 (6 bases). Germline V CDR1 and CDR2: WNHNN, SYGVQD (reference sequence). This CDR3 is built from 13 residues. The V and J ends lost 6 bases and 6 bases respectively, with 15 bases between them.

The J gene is TRBJ2-2, the V gene TRBV6-5; 8 bases are a match to TRBD1. Germline V CDR1 and CDR2: MNHEY, SVGAGI. Trimming cost V 6 bases and J 4 bases; bases outside gene matches: 7. The CDR3 has 15 amino acids. CDR3 amino acids: CASSLGQGFTGELFF. In nucleotides, the CDR3 is TGTGCCAGCAGCCTCGGACAGGGATTCACCGGGGAGCTGTTTTTT.

This chain links TRBV27 with TRBJ2-3; D remains ambiguous. Germline V gene sequence: CDR1 MNHEY, CDR2 SMNVEV (reference sequence). The V end was cut by 3 bases, the J end by 5 bases, with 9 bases between. This CDR3 is 13 amino acids long. The DNA of the CDR3 is TGTGCCAGCAGTTTGAAGGCCGAAGATACGCAGTATTTT. Protein sequence: CASSLKAEDTQYF.

This clone was picked up a small number of times. The chain has TRBV25-1 and TRBJ1-2, with D uncertain. Germline V gives CDR1 MGHDK, CDR2 SYGVNS. This CDR3 contains 12 residues. V gave up 3 bases and J gave up 7 bases, with 9 bases separating them. CDR3 nucleotide sequence: TGTGCCAGCAGTGATAATCCCGGTGGCTACACCTTC. As protein: CASSDNPGGYTF.

The CDR3 reads CASSSPGDHTGELFF. The CDR3 DNA reads as TGTGCCAGCAGTTCCCCGGGGGACCACACCGGGGAGCTGTTTTTT. The rearrangement links TRBV27 to TRBJ2-2; perhaps TRBD2 as D (6 bases). CDR1 MNHEY and CDR2 SMNVEV come from the germline V gene (reference sequence). V was clipped by 4 bases and J by 3 bases, with 12 bases between them. The CDR3 extends over 15 amino acids.

The gene calls are TRBV28 and TRBJ1-6, with no clear D. CDR1 is MDHEN, CDR2 SYDVKM, per germline. The CDR3 runs 14 residues. V lost 2 bases and J lost 10, with 12 bases in between. The CDR3 region is CASSLKSEASPLHF. CDR3 DNA sequence: TGTGCCAGCAGTTTAAAGTCTGAAGCATCACCCCTCCACTTT.

The V call is TRBV12-3 or TRBV12-4, the J call TRBJ1-5; D not certain. V lost 2 bases and J 7 bases, leaving 9 bases between the germline ends. The CDR3 extends over 13 amino acids. The CDR3 here is CASSLSGIQPQHF. In DNA, the CDR3 is TGTGCCAGCAGTTTATCGGGGATCCAGCCCCAGCATTTT.

The chain links TRBV27 to TRBJ1-1; D perhaps matches TRBD1 (6 bases). This CDR3 has 15 residues. Looked up from germline, CDR1 is MNHEY and CDR2 is SMNVEV (reference sequence). V lost 3 bases to trimming and J lost 4 bases, with 15 bases between them. The chain's CDR3 is CASSFQGPGGTEAFF. The CDR3 DNA reads TGTGCCAGCAGTTTCCAGGGGCCGGGGGGCACTGAAGCTTTCTTT.

This chain connects TRBV3-1 (or the pseudogene TRBV3-2) to TRBJ1-2; D possibly corresponds to TRBD1 (6 bases). The length of the CDR3 is 14 residues. CDR1 and CDR2 (germline): LGHDT, YNNKEL (reference sequence). The germline V and J ends were trimmed by 4 bases and 4 bases, with 13 bases remaining between them. DNA for the CDR3: TGTGCCAGCAGCCTAGGCGGGGGCACCTATGGCTACACCTTC. This gives the protein CASSLGGGTYGYTF.

This chain uses TRBV6-4 with TRBJ2-6; D may match TRBD1 or TRBD2 (6 bases each). The length of the CDR3 is 16 residues. V was clipped by 3 bases and J by 3 bases, with 12 bases between them. Looked up from germline, CDR1 is MRHNA and CDR2 is SNTAGT. DNA for the CDR3: TGTGCCAGCAGTGAGGAGGGGGGAAGTGGGGCCAACGTCCTGACTTTC. Residues: CASSEEGGSGANVLTF.

The chain has TRBV24-1 and TRBJ2-7; no definite D call. Germline V lookup: CDR1 KGHDR, CDR2 SFDVKD. V gave up 5 bases and J gave up 2 bases, with 12 bases separating them. This CDR3 contains 14 residues. CDR3 in DNA: TGTGCCACCAGTGCTTCGACGGCTACCTACGAGCAGTACTTC. Protein sequence: CATSASTATYEQYF.